Listed below are T cell receptor beta chains from one sample, sequenced in a study of Tregs in tolerant kidney transplant recipients. Generated by immunoSEQ multiplex PCR, the TCRdb table keeps only in-frame clones and is missing some. The table shows 35,000 to 50,000 clones, with roughly 96% occurring only once. No cognate antigen is known for these TCRs. Sample: Tregs from blood cultured with allogeneic cells. These receptor sequences come from a human donor in good health. Both conserved end residues are part of each CDR3. The D gene is left open where the match is weak. The size entry is marked missing in some rows and otherwise reads once, few, many or a size class.

size: -
D: -
J: TRBJ2-3
V: TRBV15
length: 12
CDR3: CATSSSGYTQYF
DNA: TGTGCCACCAGCAGTTCGGGATATACGCAGTATTTT

size: -
D: TRBD2
J: TRBJ2-7
V: TRBV5-4
length: 17
CDR3: CASSLERGGGMTYEQYF
DNA: TGTGCCAGCAGCCTCGAAAGAGGCGGGGGGATGACCTACGAGCAGTACTTC

size: once
D: -
J: TRBJ1-2
V: TRBV6-5
length: 14
CDR3: CASKSWQASYGYTF
DNA: TGTGCCAGCAAATCATGGCAGGCTTCCTATGGCTACACCTTC

size: -
D: TRBD2
J: TRBJ2-3
V: TRBV27
length: 15
CDR3: CASSLTGLAGHTQYF
DNA: TGTGCCAGCAGTTTAACGGGACTAGCGGGGCATACGCAGTATTTT

size: -
D: -
J: TRBJ2-4
V: TRBV21-1
length: 16
CDR3: CASSRVDGGAKNIQYF
DNA: TGTGCCAGCAGCAGGGTTGACGGGGGCGCCAAAAACATTCAGTACTTC

size: -
D: -
J: TRBJ2-7
V: TRBV2
length: 11
CDR3: CASSASYEQYF
DNA: TGTGCCAGCAGTGCTTCCTACGAGCAGTACTTC

size: -
D: -
J: TRBJ1-1
V: TRBV5-1
length: 13
CDR3: CASSPRAGTEAFF
DNA: TGCGCCAGCAGCCCTAGGGCGGGCACTGAAGCTTTCTTT

size: -
D: TRBD2
J: TRBJ2-3
V: TRBV6-4
length: 17
CDR3: CASSGLAGRPSTDTQYF
DNA: TGTGCCAGCAGTGGACTAGCGGGGAGACCTAGCACAGATACGCAGTATTTT

size: -
D: -
J: TRBJ1-3
V: TRBV19
length: 16
CDR3: CASSIRQGFSGNTIYF
DNA: TGTGCCAGTAGTATAAGGCAGGGGTTCTCTGGAAACACCATATATTTT

size: -
D: -
J: TRBJ2-2
V: TRBV18
length: 13
CDR3: CASSPDAAGELFF
DNA: TGTGCCAGCTCGCCAGACGCGGCCGGGGAGCTGTTTTTT

size: -
D: -
J: TRBJ1-5
V: TRBV2
length: 14
CDR3: CASSGPNNNQPQHF
DNA: TGTGCCAGCAGCGGGCCTAATAACAATCAGCCCCAGCATTTT

size: -
D: TRBD1
J: TRBJ2-7
V: TRBV30
length: 15
CDR3: CAWSTKQGGSYEQYF
DNA: TGTGCCTGGAGTACAAAACAGGGGGGATCCTACGAGCAGTACTTC

size: -
D: -
J: TRBJ2-1
V: TRBV30
length: 10
CDR3: CAWRINEQFF
DNA: TGTGCCTGGAGAATCAATGAGCAGTTCTTC

size: -
D: TRBD2
J: TRBJ2-1
V: TRBV4-2
length: 15
CDR3: CASSRDGSGGFEQFF
DNA: TGTGCCAGCAGTCGAGATGGTAGCGGGGGGTTTGAGCAGTTCTTC

size: few
D: TRBD1
J: TRBJ1-2
V: TRBV9
length: 15
CDR3: CASSIRTGSNYGYTF
DNA: TGTGCCAGCAGCATCCGGACAGGGTCAAACTATGGCTACACCTTC

size: -
D: -
J: TRBJ2-7
V: TRBV5-1
length: 16
CDR3: CASSQGAGDKSYEQYF
DNA: TGCGCCAGCAGCCAGGGTGCCGGTGACAAATCCTACGAGCAGTACTTC

size: -
D: -
J: TRBJ2-7
V: TRBV18
length: 14
CDR3: CASSRGGGPYEQYF
DNA: TGTGCCAGCTCCCGAGGCGGCGGCCCCTACGAGCAGTACTTC

size: -
D: TRBD1
J: TRBJ1-5
V: TRBV7-8
length: 16
CDR3: CASSLGRGRVGQPQHF
DNA: TGTGCCAGCAGCTTAGGGAGGGGGCGCGTGGGTCAGCCCCAGCATTTT

size: -
D: -
J: TRBJ2-7
V: TRBV11-3
length: 12
CDR3: CASSLDRLRQYF
DNA: TGTGCCAGCAGCTTAGACAGGTTAAGGCAGTACTTC

size: -
D: -
J: TRBJ1-5
V: TRBV9
length: 14
CDR3: CASSAEQGNQPQHF
DNA: TGTGCCAGCAGCGCCGAACAGGGCAATCAGCCCCAGCATTTT

size: -
D: -
J: TRBJ2-1
V: TRBV6-1
length: 11
CDR3: CASSPRVEQFF
DNA: TGTGCCAGCAGCCCCAGGGTGGAGCAGTTCTTC

size: -
D: -
J: TRBJ1-1
V: TRBV30
length: 14
CDR3: CAWSKLRRGTEAFF
DNA: TGTGCCTGGAGTAAACTGCGCAGGGGCACTGAAGCTTTCTTT

size: -
D: -
J: TRBJ2-2
V: TRBV6-5
length: 14
CDR3: CASSYPRGTGELFF
DNA: TGTGCCAGCAGTTACCCCCGGGGGACCGGGGAGCTGTTTTTT

size: -
D: -
J: TRBJ1-2
V: TRBV19
length: 14
CDR3: CALYGAGPENGYTF
DNA: TGTGCCCTTTATGGGGCAGGACCAGAGAATGGCTACACCTTC

size: -
D: TRBD2
J: TRBJ2-1
V: TRBV18
length: 16
CDR3: CASSPLPSGKYNEQFF
DNA: TGTGCCAGCTCACCACTACCTAGCGGGAAATACAATGAGCAGTTCTTC

size: -
D: -
J: TRBJ1-5
V: TRBV10-1
length: 13
CDR3: CASSYQPGGPQHF
DNA: TGCGCCAGCAGTTACCAGCCCGGGGGGCCCCAGCATTTT

size: -
D: -
J: TRBJ2-3
V: TRBV6-6
length: 12
CDR3: CASRPEGVAQYF
DNA: TGTGCCAGCAGGCCTGAGGGGGTGGCGCAGTATTTT

size: -
D: TRBD2
J: TRBJ2-1
V: TRBV5-4
length: 15
CDR3: CASSSLGLAANEQFF
DNA: TGTGCCAGCAGCTCGCTCGGACTAGCTGCGAATGAGCAGTTCTTC

size: -
D: -
J: TRBJ1-2
V: TRBV20-1
length: 10
CDR3: CSASPSGYTF
DNA: TGCAGTGCTAGCCCGTCAGGCTACACCTTC

size: -
D: TRBD1
J: TRBJ1-5
V: TRBV11-2
length: 12
CDR3: CASSYRQGPQHF
DNA: TGTGCCAGCAGCTACAGACAGGGGCCCCAGCATTTT

size: -
D: TRBD2
J: TRBJ2-3
V: TRBV5-5
length: 16
CDR3: CASSPIAGGHTDTQYF
DNA: TGTGCCAGCAGCCCAATAGCGGGGGGGCACACAGATACGCAGTATTTT

size: -
D: -
J: TRBJ2-2
V: TRBV7-2
length: 14
CDR3: CASSSTSNTGELFF
DNA: TGTGCCAGCAGCTCTACCTCGAACACCGGGGAGCTGTTTTTT

size: once
D: TRBD2
J: TRBJ2-1
V: TRBV6-5
length: 13
CDR3: CASKRTSYNEQFF
DNA: TGTGCCAGCAAGCGGACTAGCTACAATGAGCAGTTCTTC

size: -
D: -
J: TRBJ2-3
V: TRBV2
length: 16
CDR3: CASTTLGGGGTDTQYF
DNA: TGTGCCAGCACTACCCTTGGGGGGGGCGGGACAGATACGCAGTATTTT

size: -
D: -
J: TRBJ2-7
V: TRBV7-9
length: 11
CDR3: CASSLLVEQYF
DNA: TGTGCCAGCAGCTTATTGGTCGAGCAGTACTTC

size: -
D: -
J: TRBJ1-2
V: TRBV6-5
length: 13
CDR3: CASGKAGAPGYTF
DNA: TGTGCCAGCGGAAAAGCGGGGGCTCCCGGCTACACCTTC

size: -
D: -
J: TRBJ2-7
V: TRBV27
length: 14
CDR3: CATRDRGFPSAQYF
DNA: TGTGCCACCCGAGATAGGGGGTTCCCATCGGCACAGTACTTC

size: -
D: TRBD2
J: TRBJ2-7
V: TRBV5-5
length: 12
CDR3: CASSRDYYEQYF
DNA: TGTGCCAGCAGCCGGGACTATTACGAGCAGTACTTC

size: -
D: -
J: TRBJ2-5
V: TRBV6-1
length: 14
CDR3: CASSQGEIAGTQYF
DNA: TGTGCCAGCAGCCAAGGGGAGATTGCAGGGACCCAGTACTTC

size: -
D: -
J: TRBJ2-6
V: TRBV19
length: 18
CDR3: CASKNPPGRRSGANVLTF
DNA: TGTGCCAGTAAAAATCCTCCGGGACGGCGATCTGGGGCCAACGTCCTGACTTTC

size: -
D: TRBD1
J: TRBJ2-1
V: TRBV6-6
length: 16
CDR3: CASSPLDRGLYNEQFF
DNA: TGTGCCAGCAGCCCCCTTGACAGGGGCCTCTACAATGAGCAGTTCTTC

size: -
D: -
J: TRBJ2-5
V: TRBV6-6
length: 13
CDR3: CASSRASRETQYF
DNA: TGTGCCAGCAGCCGGGCTTCTCGGGAGACCCAGTACTTC

size: -
D: -
J: TRBJ2-3
V: TRBV15
length: 15
CDR3: CATSRGQGTFDTQYF
DNA: TGTGCCACCAGCAGAGGTCAGGGCACATTCGATACGCAGTATTTT

size: -
D: TRBD1
J: TRBJ1-2
V: TRBV6-6
length: 13
CDR3: CASGEGAPIGYTF
DNA: TGTGCCAGCGGAGAGGGGGCGCCTATTGGCTACACCTTC

size: -
D: -
J: TRBJ1-5
V: TRBV7-8
length: 15
CDR3: CASSLAAGSNQPQHF
DNA: TGTGCCAGCAGCTTAGCAGCCGGGAGCAATCAGCCCCAGCATTTT

size: -
D: -
J: TRBJ2-2
V: TRBV6-4
length: 14
CDR3: CASSLVRDTGELFF
DNA: TGTGCCAGCAGTCTAGTCCGGGACACCGGGGAGCTGTTTTTT

size: -
D: -
J: TRBJ2-2
V: TRBV5-1
length: 18
CDR3: CASSLAFELPLGTGELFF
DNA: TGCGCCAGCAGCTTGGCTTTCGAACTACCCCTTGGGACCGGGGAGCTGTTTTTT

size: few
D: -
J: TRBJ1-1
V: TRBV19
length: 13
CDR3: CASPNSMNTEAFF
DNA: TGTGCCAGCCCTAACAGCATGAACACTGAAGCTTTCTTT

size: -
D: -
J: TRBJ2-5
V: TRBV20-1
length: 11
CDR3: CSARKQETQYF
DNA: TGCAGTGCTAGAAAACAGGAGACCCAGTACTTC

size: once
D: -
J: TRBJ2-4
V: TRBV5-6
length: 14
CDR3: CASRPPKGGNIQYF
DNA: TGTGCCAGCAGACCCCCAAAGGGGGGAAACATTCAGTACTTC

size: -
D: -
J: TRBJ2-5
V: TRBV25-1
length: 13
CDR3: CASSATNQETQYF
DNA: TGTGCCAGCAGTGCGACTAACCAAGAGACCCAGTACTTC

size: -
D: -
J: TRBJ1-2
V: TRBV4-1
length: 14
CDR3: CASSQDRGVYGYTF
DNA: TGCGCCAGCAGCCAAGACCGGGGGGTCTATGGCTACACCTTC

size: -
D: -
J: TRBJ1-2
V: TRBV9
length: 16
CDR3: CASSFPPTVPNYGYTF
DNA: TGTGCCAGCAGCTTCCCCCCGACAGTACCTAACTATGGCTACACCTTC

size: -
D: -
J: TRBJ1-1
V: TRBV15
length: 13
CDR3: CATSRDRYNEAFF
DNA: TGTGCCACCAGCAGAGATCGTTATAATGAAGCTTTCTTT

size: -
D: -
J: TRBJ1-3
V: TRBV2
length: 16
CDR3: CASSDSPTASGNTIYF
DNA: TGTGCCAGCAGTGACAGTCCGACGGCCTCTGGAAACACCATATATTTT

size: once
D: -
J: TRBJ2-3
V: TRBV5-8
length: 16
CDR3: CASSLGPGRSTDTQYF
DNA: TGTGCCAGCAGCTTGGGGCCAGGAAGAAGCACAGATACGCAGTATTTT

size: -
D: -
J: TRBJ1-2
V: TRBV5-1
length: 12
CDR3: CASGGTNYGYTF
DNA: TGCGCCAGTGGAGGAACTAACTATGGCTACACCTTC